This T cell receptor (beta chain) was profiled in a study of blood T cell repertoires in COVID-19. Looking at the study overall: T cells, B-cell-depleted T cells, or PBMCs provided the cDNA or gDNA that served as material.

There are 18 residues in the CDR3. Trimming removed 7 bases from V and 8 bases from J; junction bases left unmatched: 19. Germline CDR1 is LNHDA and CDR2 is SQIVND (reference sequence). In the study's own analysis: Amplification of reference gene primers was used by the study to estimate nucleated cell counts. The method was immunoSEQ multiplex PCR; TCRdb's version includes in-frame clones alone and lacks a portion of them. V and J calls and clone size are as listed in that table; D and trimming were resolved from the DNA. The sample lists some 320,000 clones, around 85% occurring once. Individuals drawn from approximately 22 US areas were roughly 18 to 95 years old. A case of COVID-19 had been met by exposed participants within 2 weeks before study entry.

The chain combines TRBV19 with TRBJ2-1; 11 nucleotides agree with TRBD2. The receptor comes from a woman younger than 45 who had been exposed to COVID-19. The sample was PBMCs or T cells enriched from blood (not recorded which). Written as DNA, the CDR3 is TGTGCCAGTAACGCCCTAGCGGGGGGAAATCCGAGCCGATATGAGCAGTTCTTC. Residues: CASNALAGGNPSRYEQFF.